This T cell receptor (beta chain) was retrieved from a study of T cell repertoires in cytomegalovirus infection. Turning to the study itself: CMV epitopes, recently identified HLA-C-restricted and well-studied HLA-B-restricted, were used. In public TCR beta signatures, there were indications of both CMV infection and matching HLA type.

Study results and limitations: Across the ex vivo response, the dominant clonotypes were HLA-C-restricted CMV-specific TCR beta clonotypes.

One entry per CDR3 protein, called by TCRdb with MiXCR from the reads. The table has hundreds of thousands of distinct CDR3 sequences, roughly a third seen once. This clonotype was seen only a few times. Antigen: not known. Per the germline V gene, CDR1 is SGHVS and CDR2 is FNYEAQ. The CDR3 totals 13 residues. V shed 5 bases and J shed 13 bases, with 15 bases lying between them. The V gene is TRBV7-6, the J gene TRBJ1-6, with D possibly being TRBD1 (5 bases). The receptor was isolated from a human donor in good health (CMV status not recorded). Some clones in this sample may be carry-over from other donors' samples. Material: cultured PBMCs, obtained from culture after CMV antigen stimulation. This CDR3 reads CASSLKPGGPLHF. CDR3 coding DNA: TGTGCCAGCAGCCTAAAGCCCGGGGGTCCCCTCCACTTT.